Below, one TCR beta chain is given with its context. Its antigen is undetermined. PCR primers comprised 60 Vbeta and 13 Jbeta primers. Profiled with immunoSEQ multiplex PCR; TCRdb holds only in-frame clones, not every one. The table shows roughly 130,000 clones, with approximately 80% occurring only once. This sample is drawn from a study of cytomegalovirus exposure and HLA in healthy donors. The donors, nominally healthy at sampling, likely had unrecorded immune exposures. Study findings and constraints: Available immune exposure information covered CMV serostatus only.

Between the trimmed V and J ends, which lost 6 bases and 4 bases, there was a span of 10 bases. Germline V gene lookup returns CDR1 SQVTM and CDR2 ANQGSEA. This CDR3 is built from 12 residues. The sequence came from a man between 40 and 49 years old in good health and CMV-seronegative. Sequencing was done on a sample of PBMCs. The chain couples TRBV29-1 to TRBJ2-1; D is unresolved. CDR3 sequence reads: CSVISVYNEQFF. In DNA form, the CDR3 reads TGCAGCGTCATTTCAGTTTACAATGAGCAGTTCTTC.